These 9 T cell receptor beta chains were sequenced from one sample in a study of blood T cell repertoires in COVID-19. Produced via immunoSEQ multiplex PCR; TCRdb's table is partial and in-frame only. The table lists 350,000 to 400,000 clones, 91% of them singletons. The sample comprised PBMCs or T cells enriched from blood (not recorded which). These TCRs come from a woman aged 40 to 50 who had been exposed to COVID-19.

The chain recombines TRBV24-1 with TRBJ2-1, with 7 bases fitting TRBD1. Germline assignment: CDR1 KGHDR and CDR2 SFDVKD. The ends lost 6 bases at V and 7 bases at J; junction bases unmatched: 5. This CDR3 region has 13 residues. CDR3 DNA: TGTGCCACCAGTAGACAGGGAAGAAATGAGCAGTTCTTC. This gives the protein CATSRQGRNEQFF.

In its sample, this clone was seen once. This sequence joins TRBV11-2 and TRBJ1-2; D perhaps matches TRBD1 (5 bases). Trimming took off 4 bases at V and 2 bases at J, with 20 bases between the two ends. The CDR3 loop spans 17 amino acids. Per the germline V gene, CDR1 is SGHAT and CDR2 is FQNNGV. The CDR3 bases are TGTGCCAGCAGCTCTAGCGGTTGGGGGACCCGGAACTATGGCTACACCTTC. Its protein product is CASSSSGWGTRNYGYTF.

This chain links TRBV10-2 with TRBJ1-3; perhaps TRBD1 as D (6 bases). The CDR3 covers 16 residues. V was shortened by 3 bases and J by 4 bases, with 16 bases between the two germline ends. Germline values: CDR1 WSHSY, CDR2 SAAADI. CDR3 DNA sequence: TGCGCCAGCAGTGATTGGCGGGGGGCGCAGGGAAACACCATATATTTT. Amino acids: CASSDWRGAQGNTIYF.

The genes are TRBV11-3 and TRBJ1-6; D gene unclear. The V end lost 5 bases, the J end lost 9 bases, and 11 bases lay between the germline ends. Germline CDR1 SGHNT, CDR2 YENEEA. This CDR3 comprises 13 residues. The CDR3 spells CASSHGGSSPLHF. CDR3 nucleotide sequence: TGTGCCAGCAGCCACGGCGGGAGTTCACCCCTCCACTTT.

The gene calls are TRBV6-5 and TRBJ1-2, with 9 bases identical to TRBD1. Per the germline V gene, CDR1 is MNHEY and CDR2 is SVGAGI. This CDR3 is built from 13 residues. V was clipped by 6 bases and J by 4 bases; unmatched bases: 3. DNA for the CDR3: TGTGCCAGCAGCGGGACAGGGAGCTATGGCTACACCTTC. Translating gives CASSGTGSYGYTF.

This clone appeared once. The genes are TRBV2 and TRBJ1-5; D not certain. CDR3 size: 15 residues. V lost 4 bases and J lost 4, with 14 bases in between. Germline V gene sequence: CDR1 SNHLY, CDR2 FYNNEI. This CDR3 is CASSGVRDSNQPQHF. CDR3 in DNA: TGTGCCAGCAGTGGGGTGCGGGATAGTAATCAGCCCCAGCATTTT.

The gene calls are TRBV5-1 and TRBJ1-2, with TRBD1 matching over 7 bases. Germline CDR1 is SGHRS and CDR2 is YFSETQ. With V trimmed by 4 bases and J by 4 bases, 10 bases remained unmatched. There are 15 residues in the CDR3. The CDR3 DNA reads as TGCGCCAGCAGCCTAGGAGTGACAGGGACCTATGGCTACACCTTC. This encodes CASSLGVTGTYGYTF. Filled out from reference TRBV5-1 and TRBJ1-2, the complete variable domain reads KAGVTQTPRYLIKTRGQQVTLSCSPISGHRSVSWYQQTPGQGLQFLFEYFSETQRNKGNFPGRFSGRQFSNSRSEMNVSTLELGDSALYLCASSLGVTGTYGYTFGSGTRLTVV.

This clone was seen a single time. The CDR3 sequence: CASSLEVGREAFF. In DNA form, the CDR3 reads TGTGCCAGCAGCTTAGAAGTTGGCAGGGAAGCTTTCTTT. V and J are TRBV7-9 and TRBJ1-1; D not resolved. Germline assignment: CDR1 SEHNR and CDR2 FQNEAQ (reference sequence). V gave up 1 base and J gave up 8 bases, with 11 bases separating them. The CDR3 is made up of 13 amino acids. The whole variable domain, filled in from reference TRBV7-9 and TRBJ1-1, reads DTGVSQNPRHKITKRGQNVTFRCDPISEHNRLYWYRQTLGQGPEFLTYFQNEAQLEKSRLLSDRFSAERPKGSFSTLEIQRTEQGDSAMYLCASSLEVGREAFFGQGTRLTVV.

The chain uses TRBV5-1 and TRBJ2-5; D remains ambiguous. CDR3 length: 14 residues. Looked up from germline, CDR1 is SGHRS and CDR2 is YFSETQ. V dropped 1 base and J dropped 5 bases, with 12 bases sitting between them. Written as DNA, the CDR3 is TGCGCCAGCAGCTTGATGACTCCCGGTGAGACCCAGTACTTC. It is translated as CASSLMTPGETQYF.